This passage covers 8 T cell receptor beta chains from one sample sequenced in a study of somatic mutations in cytotoxic T cells in rheumatoid arthritis. The data were produced by immunoSEQ multiplex PCR, yet TCRdb's version contains in-frame clones alone and is incomplete. Altogether about 14,000 clones are present, roughly 80% being singletons, with the ten largest covering more than 15%. The sample was CD8+ T cells sorted from blood. All receptors come from an adult with rheumatoid arthritis.

The gene calls are TRBV27 and TRBJ1-5; D may be TRBD1 (6 bases). CDR1 is MNHEY, CDR2 SMNVEV, per germline (reference sequence). The CDR3 has 13 residues. V lost 3 bases to trimming and J lost 6 bases, with 9 bases between them. The DNA of the CDR3 is TGTGCCAGCAGTTTTGGCAGGGGTCAGCCCCAGCATTTT. This sequence encodes CASSFGRGQPQHF.

This rearrangement joins TRBV7-2 to TRBJ2-3; D is perhaps TRBD2 (5 bases). In germline, CDR1 is SGHTA, CDR2 FQGNSA. With 5 bases removed from V and 3 bases from J, the gap between germline ends came to 15 bases. This CDR3 spans 15 amino acids. CDR3 protein: CASSPTVGSTDTQYF. DNA for the CDR3: TGTGCCAGCAGCCCCACAGTAGGGAGTACAGATACGCAGTATTTT.

The J gene is TRBJ1-5, the V gene TRBV19; D is ambiguous. The CDR3 length is 14 residues. The V gene lost 3 bases and the J gene lost 5 bases, with 11 bases spanning the gap. Germline V CDR1 and CDR2: LNHDA, SQIVND (reference sequence). CDR3 DNA sequence: TGTGCCAGTAGTATTCTGGCAGAGGATCAGCCCCAGCATTTT. Its protein is CASSILAEDQPQHF.

The chain is built from TRBV28 and TRBJ1-1; D remains unclear. Deletions cut 2 bases from V and 1 base from J, with 8 bases between. Germline-derived CDR1 and CDR2 are MDHEN and SYDVKM. This CDR3 comprises 14 residues. In nucleotides, the CDR3 is TGTGCCAGCAGTTTAGGGGTCGGGAACACTGAAGCTTTCTTT. Protein product: CASSLGVGNTEAFF.

V usage is TRBV5-4 and J usage is TRBJ2-1, with 7 bases matching TRBD1. The germline CDR1 and CDR2 sequences are SGHNT and YYREEE (reference sequence). V was pared by 6 bases and J by 4 bases, with 10 bases of the junction left unmatched. This CDR3 is 15 amino acids long. CDR3 residues: CASTPPGQSYNEQFF. CDR3 nucleotide sequence: TGTGCCAGCACCCCTCCGGGACAGTCGTACAATGAGCAGTTCTTC.

The chain couples TRBV19 to TRBJ1-6, with a tentative D call TRBD1 (5 bases). The germline V and J ends were trimmed by 3 bases and 10 bases, with 10 bases remaining between them. CDR1 and CDR2 (germline): LNHDA, SQIVND (reference sequence). CDR3 length: 13 amino acids. Here the CDR3 reads CASSMEGNSPLHF. The DNA of the CDR3 is TGTGCCAGTAGTATGGAGGGGAACTCACCCCTCCACTTT.

The rearrangement links TRBV15 to TRBJ2-3; 9 bases are shared with TRBD2. CDR1 and CDR2 from the germline V gene are LNHNV and YYDKDF (reference sequence). This CDR3 contains 15 residues. The ends lost 0 bases at V and 6 bases at J; junction bases unmatched: 4. The chain's CDR3 is CATSRDRGGADTQYF. The CDR3, as DNA: TGTGCCACCAGCAGAGATCGCGGGGGGGCGGATACGCAGTATTTT.

This rearrangement joins TRBV6-5 to TRBJ1-4; D gene uncertain. This CDR3 spans 13 amino acids. Germline assignment: CDR1 MNHEY and CDR2 SVGAGI. V dropped 8 bases and J dropped 7 bases, with 14 bases sitting between them. CDR3 nucleotide sequence: TGTGCCAGCCAAGGAGCGTGGGGTGAAAAACTGTTTTTT. Translating gives CASQGAWGEKLFF.